Given below is one TCR beta chain in context. Antigen: not known. Repertoires were generated with immunoSEQ multiplex PCR, while TCRdb's copy carries only in-frame clones and drops some. The sample yields tens of thousands of clones, more than 80% seen once. The sample comes from a study of T cell responses to AZD1222 COVID-19 vaccine. General observations from the study: The study identified only a handful of AZD1222 recipients as seropositive at baseline. The study sampled repertoires only after the peak T cell response. Clonal diversity was possibly underestimated; the donors were predominantly white British and more often female.

The germline V gene has CDR1 SGHNT and CDR2 YYREEE (reference sequence). Trimming at V came to 0 bases and at J to 6 bases, leaving 9 bases not matched to a gene. CDR3 length equals 16 residues. The chain combines TRBV5-4 with TRBJ2-1; 7 nucleotides agree with TRBD2. Sequenced here: peripheral blood, sampled on day 0 of AZD1222 vaccination. This TCR was sampled from an adult in good health. The CDR3: CASSLGAGRAPNEQFF. The CDR3 nucleotides read TGTGCCAGCAGCTTGGGTGCAGGGAGGGCCCCCAATGAGCAGTTCTTC.